The 21 T cell receptor beta chains presented below share a single source sample, sequenced in a study of blood T cell repertoires in COVID-19. Only in-frame clones appear in the TCRdb table, and some are missing; sequencing was by immunoSEQ multiplex PCR. Of around 480,000 clones in the sample, about nine tenths were seen once. The sample taken for sequencing was PBMCs or T cells enriched from blood (not recorded which). These receptors were taken from a woman between 18 and 29 years old who had recovered from COVID-19.

V gene TRBV2 combines with J gene TRBJ2-1, with TRBD2 matching 7 bases. This CDR3 region has 13 residues. Germline assignment: CDR1 SNHLY and CDR2 FYNNEI. The junction had 3 bases not matched to a gene; V was cut back by 2 bases and J by 8 bases. CDR3 sequence: CASSEWGGYEQFF. The CDR3 nucleotides are TGTGCCAGCAGTGAATGGGGAGGGTATGAGCAGTTCTTC.

The CDR3 loop is CASSPLQGASDTQYF. The CDR3, as DNA: TGTGCCAGCAGCCCTCTCCAGGGGGCGTCAGATACGCAGTATTTT. The chain employs TRBV11-2 and TRBJ2-3, with 8 bases aligning to TRBD1. V shed 5 bases and J 4 bases; nucleotides not matched to a gene: 8. This CDR3 contains 15 residues. Germline V gene data show CDR1 as SGHAT and CDR2 as FQNNGV.

The genes are TRBV27 and TRBJ1-1; D not certain. This CDR3 comprises 11 residues. V was cut by 8 bases and J by 6 bases, with 10 bases left in between. The germline V gene has CDR1 MNHEY and CDR2 SMNVEV (reference sequence). In nucleotides, the CDR3 is TGTGCCAGCCACAAGGGAGCTGAAGCTTTCTTT. Translated: CASHKGAEAFF.

This clone was picked up a small number of times. The chain links TRBV30 to TRBJ2-3; 7 bases map to TRBD1. The CDR3 covers 15 residues. Germline V gene data show CDR1 as GTSNPN and CDR2 as SVGIG (reference sequence). The ends lost 3 bases at V and 2 bases at J; junction bases unmatched: 8. CDR3 DNA sequence: TGTGCCTGGAGGGAAGGGACAGACCTCACAGATACGCAGTATTTT. This sequence encodes CAWREGTDLTDTQYF.

This chain links TRBV5-4 with TRBJ2-7; D gene unclear. The germline V gene encodes CDR1 SGHNT and CDR2 YYREEE (reference sequence). V lost 0 bases, J lost 0 bases, and 7 bases lay in between. The CDR3 covers 14 residues. In DNA form, the CDR3 reads TGTGCCAGCAGCTTGGACAGCTTCTCCTACGAGCAGTACTTC. It is translated as CASSLDSFSYEQYF.

CDR3 bases: TGTGCCATCAGTCAGGACAGCTCCTCTGGAAACACCATATATTTT. It encodes CAISQDSSSGNTIYF. The V call is TRBV10-3, the J call TRBJ1-3; D is possibly TRBD1 (6 bases). V gave up 5 bases and J gave up 0 bases, with 11 bases separating them. CDR1 is ENHRY, CDR2 SYGVKD, per germline. This CDR3 region has 15 residues.

This clone was detected a few times. The rearrangement joins TRBV27 to TRBJ2-5; 11 positions match TRBD2. The CDR3 is 14 amino acids. Trimming at V came to 6 bases and at J to 4 bases, leaving 4 bases not matched to a gene. Looked up from germline, CDR1 is MNHEY and CDR2 is SMNVEV (reference sequence). CDR3 in DNA: TGTGCCAGCAGACCTACTAGCGGGGGAGAGACCCAGTACTTC. Translating it yields CASRPTSGGETQYF.

On this clone: Its ends do not fully match the called genes, so a read error is possible. J is TRBJ1-6 and V is TRBV7-7, with 10 bases identical to TRBD1. From germline, CDR1 is SSHAT and CDR2 FNYEAQ (reference sequence). This CDR3 is built from 13 residues. This CDR3 reads CASSQGQGSPLHF. CDR3 nucleotides: TGTGCTAGCAGCCAGGGACAGGGGTCACCCCTCCACTTT. Filled out from reference TRBV7-7 and TRBJ1-6, the complete variable domain reads GAGVSQSPRYKVTKRGQDVTLRCDPISSHATLYWYQQALGQGPEFLTYFNYEAQPDKSGLPSDRFSAERPEGSISTLTIQRTEQRDSAMYRCASSQGQGSPLHFGNGTRLTVT.

This clone occurred a few times. The rearrangement uses TRBV19 and TRBJ1-1; TRBD1 matches 8 bases. J was trimmed by 0 bases and V by 8 bases; bases with no gene match: 5. This CDR3 is 14 amino acids long. Germline CDR1 is LNHDA and CDR2 is SQIVND (reference sequence). The CDR3 here is CASVQGALNTEAFF. CDR3 bases: TGTGCCAGTGTGCAGGGGGCGTTGAACACTGAAGCTTTCTTT.

CDR3 sequence reads: CASSPGTGGPQYFPIYF. CDR3 coding DNA: TGTGCCAGCAGCCCGGGGACAGGGGGCCCGCAGTATTTCCCCATATATTTT. The J gene is TRBJ1-3, the V gene TRBV5-6; TRBD1 aligns across 12 bases. Germline V gives CDR1 SGHDT, CDR2 YYEEEE. This CDR3 comprises 17 residues. The V gene end was trimmed by 4 bases and the J gene end by 11 bases; junction bases not matched to a gene: 16.

The CDR3 nucleotides are TGTGCCAGCAGCTTCCGGGATTTGGACTATGGCTACACCTTC. It codes for CASSFRDLDYGYTF. V and J are TRBV5-5 and TRBJ1-2; D is unclear. This CDR3 is built from 14 residues. Germline V CDR1 and CDR2: SGHKS, YYEKEE (reference sequence). V was trimmed by 2 bases and J by 3 bases, leaving 11 bases between them.

This clone was counted a single time. This rearrangement joins TRBV15 to TRBJ2-7, with 9 nucleotides matching TRBD2. J was trimmed by 2 bases and V by 0 bases; bases with no gene match: 8. The CDR3 is 17 amino acids. Germline V gene lookup returns CDR1 LNHNV and CDR2 YYDKDF (reference sequence). CDR3 bases: TGTGCCACCAGCAGAGATAAGGTACTAGCGGGTACCTACGAGCAGTACTTC. Encoded protein: CATSRDKVLAGTYEQYF.

This clone has a single count. The chain uses TRBV7-2 and TRBJ1-2, with TRBD1 identical over 10 bases. With 0 bases clipped from V and 6 bases from J, the junction kept 10 bases outside the gene matches. This CDR3 has 17 amino acids. In germline, CDR1 is SGHTA, CDR2 FQGNSA. In DNA, the CDR3 is TGTGCCAGCAGCTTAGCCGGGACAGGGGAATTTCGCGATGGCTACACCTTC. It is translated as CASSLAGTGEFRDGYTF.

J is TRBJ2-7 and V is TRBV5-1, with a tentative D call TRBD1 (6 bases). This CDR3 spans 14 amino acids. Germline loops: CDR1 SGHRS, CDR2 YFSETQ. The germline V and J ends were trimmed by 2 bases and 3 bases, with 12 bases remaining between them. CDR3 loop: CASSFPGTNYEQYF. DNA for the CDR3: TGCGCCAGCAGCTTCCCCGGGACAAACTACGAGCAGTACTTC. Combining the CDR3 with reference TRBV5-1 and TRBJ2-7 gives the whole variable domain KAGVTQTPRYLIKTRGQQVTLSCSPISGHRSVSWYQQTPGQGLQFLFEYFSETQRNKGNFPGRFSGRQFSNSRSEMNVSTLELGDSALYLCASSFPGTNYEQYFGPGTRLTVT.

This sequence joins TRBV5-1 and TRBJ2-7, with unresolved D. V was cut by 4 bases and J by 6 bases, with 14 bases left in between. The CDR3 covers 13 residues. Germline V lookup: CDR1 SGHRS, CDR2 YFSETQ. DNA of the CDR3: TGCGCCAGCAGCCCCAAATCCTTCAGCGAGCAGTACTTC. This translates into CASSPKSFSEQYF.

Comments on this clone: Other DNA variants within this sample encode the same CDR3. CDR3 amino acids: CASSPDRGPYEQYF. The CDR3 DNA follows: TGTGCCAGCAGCCCGGACAGGGGACCCTACGAGCAGTACTTC. The J gene is TRBJ2-7, the V gene TRBV7-3; 9 nucleotides agree with TRBD1. This CDR3 comprises 14 residues. The V gene end was trimmed by 5 bases and the J gene end by 2 bases; junction bases not matched to a gene: 4. Germline V gene sequence: CDR1 SGHTA, CDR2 FQGTGA.

The chain uses TRBV6-1 and TRBJ2-6, with D tentatively TRBD2 (5 bases). The germline V gene encodes CDR1 MNHNS and CDR2 SASEGT. The CDR3 totals 15 residues. The V gene lost 2 bases and the J gene lost 4 bases, with 9 bases spanning the gap. The CDR3 region has the DNA TGTGCCAGCAGTGAAAGAGGGTCGGGGGCCAACGTCCTGACTTTC. This encodes CASSERGSGANVLTF.

The rearrangement uses TRBV5-1 and TRBJ2-5, with D unclear. The CDR3 covers 14 residues. V gave up 1 base and J gave up 1 base, with 8 bases separating them. Germline V lookup: CDR1 SGHRS, CDR2 YFSETQ. The CDR3 bases are TGCGCCAGCAGCTTGATGTCAGTCCAAGAGACCCAGTACTTC. As protein: CASSLMSVQETQYF.

CDR3 sequence (DNA): TGTGCCAGCAGCTTAGAGTCTAGCGGGGACCACAATACGCAGTATTTT. Translated, it gives CASSLESSGDHNTQYF. The chain employs TRBV7-6 and TRBJ2-3; 9 nucleotides line up with TRBD2. CDR1 and CDR2 (germline): SGHVS, FNYEAQ. The CDR3 is 16 amino acids. Unmatched junction bases numbered 9, after V lost 1 base and J lost 7 bases.

This chain uses TRBV5-1 with TRBJ1-4, with TRBD1 matching over 7 bases. Trimming at V came to 3 bases and at J to 4 bases, leaving 6 bases not matched to a gene. The germline V gene encodes CDR1 SGHRS and CDR2 YFSETQ. The CDR3 covers 15 residues. The CDR3 spells CASSWGDSRNEKLFF. The CDR3 region has the DNA TGCGCCAGCAGCTGGGGGGACAGCCGTAATGAAAAACTGTTTTTT.

This chain connects TRBV16 to TRBJ1-4; the match to TRBD1 covers 7 bases. Germline CDR1 and CDR2: KGHSY and FQNENV. The CDR3 is 15 residues long. V was clipped by 4 bases and J by 4 bases; unmatched bases: 6. The CDR3 region has the DNA TGTGCCAGCAGCCCAGGGGACAGTTTTAATGAAAAACTGTTTTTT. Translating it yields CASSPGDSFNEKLFF. Looking up the rest from reference TRBV16 and TRBJ1-4 gives the full variable domain: GEEVAQTPKHLVRGEGQKAKLYCAPIKGHSYVFWYQQVLKNEFKFLISFQNENVFDETGMPKERFSAKCLPNSPCSLEIQATKLEDSAVYFCASSPGDSFNEKLFFGSGTQLSVL.